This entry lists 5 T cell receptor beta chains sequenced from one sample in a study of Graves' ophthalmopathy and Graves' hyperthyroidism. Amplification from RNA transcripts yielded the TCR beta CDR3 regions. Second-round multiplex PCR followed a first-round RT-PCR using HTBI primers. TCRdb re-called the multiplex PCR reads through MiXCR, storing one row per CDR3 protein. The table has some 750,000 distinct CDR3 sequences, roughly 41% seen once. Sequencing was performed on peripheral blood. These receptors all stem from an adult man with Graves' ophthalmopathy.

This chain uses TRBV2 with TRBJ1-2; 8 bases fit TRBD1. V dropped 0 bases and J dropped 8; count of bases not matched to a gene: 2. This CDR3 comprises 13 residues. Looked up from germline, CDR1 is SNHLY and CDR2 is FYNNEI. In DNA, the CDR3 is TGTGCCAGCAGTGAAGCCCGGACAGGGGGCTACACCTTC. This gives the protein CASSEARTGGYTF.

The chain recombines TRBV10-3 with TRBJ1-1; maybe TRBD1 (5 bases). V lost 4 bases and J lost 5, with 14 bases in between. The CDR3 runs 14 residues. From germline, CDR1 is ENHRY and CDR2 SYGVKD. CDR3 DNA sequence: TGTGCCATCAGTGCCGGGGGATCTGGAACTGAAGCTTTCTTT. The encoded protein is CAISAGGSGTEAFF.

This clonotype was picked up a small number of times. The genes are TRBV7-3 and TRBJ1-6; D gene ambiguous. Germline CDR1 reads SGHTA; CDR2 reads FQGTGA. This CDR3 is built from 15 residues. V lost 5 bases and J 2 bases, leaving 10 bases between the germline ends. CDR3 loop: CASSQGGTYNSPLHF. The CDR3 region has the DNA TGTGCCAGCAGCCAAGGAGGCACCTATAATTCACCCCTCCACTTT.

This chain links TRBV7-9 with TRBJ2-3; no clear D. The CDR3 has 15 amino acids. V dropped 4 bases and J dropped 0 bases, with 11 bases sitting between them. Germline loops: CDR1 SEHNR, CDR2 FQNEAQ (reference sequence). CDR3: CASSSFGGSTDTQYF. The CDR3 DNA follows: TGTGCCAGCAGCTCTTTTGGCGGTAGCACAGATACGCAGTATTTT.

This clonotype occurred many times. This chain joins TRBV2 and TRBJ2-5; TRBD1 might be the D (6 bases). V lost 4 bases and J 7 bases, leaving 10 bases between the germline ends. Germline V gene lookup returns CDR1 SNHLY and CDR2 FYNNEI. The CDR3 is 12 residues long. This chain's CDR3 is CASSVKQGTQYF. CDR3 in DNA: TGTGCCAGCAGTGTTAAACAGGGGACCCAGTACTTC.